Each of the 21 T cell receptor beta chains below was sequenced from the same sample in a study of cytomegalovirus exposure and HLA in healthy donors. 13 Jbeta primers and 60 Vbeta primers were used for the PCR. Sequencing used immunoSEQ multiplex PCR; TCRdb keeps in-frame clones, though not all of them. Of fewer than 140,000 clones listed, roughly four fifths were seen once; the top ten hold 1.5% to 2%. The source material was PBMCs. These receptors all stem from a man in his forties or fifties in good health and CMV-seronegative.

As for this clone: One end of the junction varies from germline; a read error may be responsible. This chain joins TRBV7-6 and TRBJ1-2, with a tentative D call TRBD1 (6 bases). Per germline, CDR1 SGHVS and CDR2 FNYEAQ. The CDR3 sequence is 12 residues long. CDR3 loop: CASSLGFGGYTF. CDR3 nucleotide sequence: TGTGCCAGCAGCTTGGGCTTTGGGGGCTATACCTTC.

This sequence joins TRBV5-1 and TRBJ1-1; TRBD1 might be the D (6 bases). Trimming took 0 bases from V and 1 from J, leaving 13 bases between them. The CDR3 is 16 residues long. The V gene's germline CDR1 is SGHRS and CDR2 YFSETQ. Here the CDR3 reads CASSLDLRGSNTEAFF. The DNA of the CDR3 is TGCGCCAGCAGCTTGGACCTAAGGGGGTCGAACACTGAAGCTTTCTTT.

This sequence joins TRBV10-2 and TRBJ2-7, with unresolved D. Germline V CDR1 and CDR2: WSHSY, SAAADI. CDR3 length: 13 residues. The germline V and J ends were trimmed by 2 bases and 0 bases, with 5 bases remaining between them. The CDR3 nucleotides are TGCGCCAGCAGTGAGGGGCTCTCCTACGAGCAGTACTTC. This translates into CASSEGLSYEQYF.

The rearrangement uses TRBV27 and TRBJ1-5; unclear D gene. V lost 2 bases and J lost 0, with 11 bases in between. From germline, CDR1 is MNHEY and CDR2 SMNVEV (reference sequence). The CDR3 extends over 16 amino acids. DNA for the CDR3: TGTGCCAGCAGTTTAGGTCCCGAGGGTAGCAATCAGCCCCAGCATTTT. Protein: CASSLGPEGSNQPQHF.

This chain uses TRBV5-1 with TRBJ1-4; D is unresolved. Trimming took off 2 bases at V and 3 bases at J, with 11 bases between the two ends. The V gene's germline CDR1 is SGHRS and CDR2 YFSETQ. This CDR3 comprises 15 residues. The CDR3 loop is CASSFGGLPNEKLFF. The CDR3, as DNA: TGCGCCAGCAGCTTCGGTGGGCTTCCTAATGAAAAACTGTTTTTT.

CDR3 protein: CASSQRAEKLFF. The CDR3 DNA reads TGCGCCAGCAGCCAGCGGGCTGAAAAACTGTTTTTT. V usage is TRBV4-1 and J usage is TRBJ1-4; D gene ambiguous. The V gene lost 3 bases and the J gene lost 7 bases, with 6 bases spanning the gap. This CDR3 is built from 12 residues. CDR1 and CDR2 (germline): MGHRA, YSYEKL.

This CDR3 reads CASSLGGTQTGELFF. CDR3 bases: TGCGCCAGCAGCCTCGGGGGGACACAAACCGGGGAGCTGTTTTTT. V usage is TRBV5-1 and J usage is TRBJ2-2; D is possibly TRBD2 (7 bases). V lost 4 bases and J lost 5, with 15 bases in between. Germline lookup yields CDR1 SGHRS and CDR2 YFSETQ. The CDR3 consists of 15 residues.

In DNA form, the CDR3 reads TGTGCCAGCAGCTTAGTCGAGGAAGTACGACGCGAGCAGTACTTC. Translation gives CASSLVEEVRREQYF. J is TRBJ2-7 and V is TRBV7-6; D is ambiguous. Germline loops: CDR1 SGHVS, CDR2 FNYEAQ. Trimming stripped 1 base from V and 6 bases from J, with 16 bases between. The CDR3 length is 15 residues.

The chain joins TRBV29-1 to TRBJ1-2; D perhaps matches TRBD1 (5 bases). V was clipped by 6 bases and J by 6 bases, with 20 bases between them. This CDR3 spans 14 amino acids. Germline V gene data show CDR1 as SQVTM and CDR2 as ANQGSEA. CDR3 in amino acids: CSVDPGRGGDGYTF. CDR3 coding DNA: TGCAGCGTCGACCCGGGACGGGGGGGGGATGGCTACACCTTC.

This clone appeared a single time. The CDR3 reads CSVVPLGAQETQYF. The CDR3, as DNA: TGCAGCGTCGTCCCCTTGGGGGCTCAAGAGACCCAGTACTTC. The chain is built from TRBV29-1 and TRBJ2-5; D possibly corresponds to TRBD1 (6 bases). CDR1 SQVTM and CDR2 ANQGSEA come from the germline V gene. CDR3 size: 14 residues. V lost 6 bases to trimming and J lost 2 bases, with 16 bases between them.

J is TRBJ1-3 and V is TRBV5-1; no clear D. Trimming removed 7 bases from V and 2 bases from J, with 13 bases in between. Germline-derived CDR1 and CDR2 are SGHRS and YFSETQ. The CDR3 consists of 14 residues. The chain's CDR3 is CASRSQEAGNTIYF. The CDR3, as DNA: TGCGCCAGCCGGTCCCAGGAAGCTGGAAACACCATATATTTT. The variable domain in full, completed from reference TRBV5-1 and TRBJ1-3, reads KAGVTQTPRYLIKTRGQQVTLSCSPISGHRSVSWYQQTPGQGLQFLFEYFSETQRNKGNFPGRFSGRQFSNSRSEMNVSTLELGDSALYLCASRSQEAGNTIYFGEGSWLTVV.

The chain links TRBV9 to TRBJ2-3, with 7 positions matching TRBD2. Trimming removed 4 bases from V and 2 bases from J; junction bases left unmatched: 7. This CDR3 region has 15 residues. Germline CDR1 reads SGDLS; CDR2 reads YYNGEE. The CDR3 region has the DNA TGTGCCAGCAGCTACCGGGACTACCTCACAGATACGCAGTATTTT. As protein: CASSYRDYLTDTQYF.

This chain uses TRBV7-2 with TRBJ1-2, with TRBD1 matching 10 bases. The J segment lost 4 bases and the V segment lost 5 bases, leaving 7 bases of the junction unmatched. The CDR3 consists of 15 residues. Germline assignment: CDR1 SGHTA and CDR2 FQGNSA. The CDR3 DNA sequence: TGTGCCAGCAGCCGTCGACAGGGGGCGGCCTATGGCTACACCTTC. This encodes CASSRRQGAAYGYTF.

The V gene is TRBV6-5, the J gene TRBJ2-7; D tentatively fits TRBD1 or TRBD2 (5 bases each). This CDR3 contains 15 residues. Per germline, CDR1 MNHEY and CDR2 SVGAGI. Trimming cost V 0 bases and J 3 bases, with 12 bases left between them. CDR3 residues: CASSYSSGTDYEQYV. DNA of the CDR3: TGTGCCAGCAGTTACTCCAGTGGGACGGACTACGAGCAGTACGTC.

The chain joins TRBV4-2 to TRBJ2-3; D gene unclear. CDR1 and CDR2 (germline): LGHNA, YNFKEQ. V lost 0 bases and J 5 bases, leaving 15 bases between the germline ends. This CDR3 is built from 16 residues. The CDR3: CASSQDRLGEVDTQYF. In DNA, the CDR3 is TGTGCCAGCAGCCAAGATCGTCTCGGAGAGGTAGATACGCAGTATTTT.

This chain uses TRBV6-1 with TRBJ2-7; possible D gene TRBD2, 5 bases. This CDR3 has 15 residues. The ends were cut back, 6 bases at V and 5 bases at J, with 20 bases in the middle. Germline V gene lookup returns CDR1 MNHNS and CDR2 SASEGT. CDR3 loop: CASSGYSGDGDEQYF. CDR3 nucleotide sequence: TGTGCCAGCAGCGGATACAGCGGCGACGGGGACGAGCAGTACTTC.

V gene TRBV5-1 combines with J gene TRBJ2-5, with TRBD2 matching over 9 bases. The CDR3 has 16 amino acids. Unmatched junction bases numbered 7, after V lost 0 bases and J lost 4 bases. The V gene's germline CDR1 is SGHRS and CDR2 YFSETQ. CDR3 amino acids: CASSLGLAGMGETQYF. CDR3 nucleotides: TGCGCCAGCAGCTTGGGGCTAGCGGGGATGGGAGAGACCCAGTACTTC.

This clone was seen only a few times. One end of the junction varies from germline; a read error may be responsible. This chain uses TRBV5-1 with TRBJ1-1; D unclear. The CDR3 is 13 residues long. The germline V gene has CDR1 SGHRS and CDR2 YFSETQ. CDR3 protein: CASTLTQNTEAFF. In DNA, the CDR3 is TGCGCCAGCACCTTGACACAGAACACTGAAGCTTTCTTT.

The rearrangement uses TRBV19 and TRBJ2-1; 10 bases agree with TRBD2. CDR1 LNHDA and CDR2 SQIVND come from the germline V gene (reference sequence). This CDR3 has 13 amino acids. V lost 7 bases and J lost 5; bases outside the gene matches: 2. The CDR3 sequence: CASKRGGDNEQFF. Written as DNA, the CDR3 is TGTGCCAGTAAGCGGGGGGGGGACAATGAGCAGTTCTTC.

This clone has only a few counts. The V and J genes are TRBV19 and TRBJ1-2, with 7 bases aligning to TRBD1. The trim removed 4 bases at V and 6 bases at J, leaving 8 bases unmatched. Germline V gene lookup returns CDR1 LNHDA and CDR2 SQIVND (reference sequence). The CDR3 is 14 residues long. The CDR3 is CASSTQTGYHGYTF. The CDR3, as DNA: TGTGCCAGTAGTACCCAGACAGGGTATCATGGCTACACCTTC. Full variable domain (outside the CDR3, taken from reference TRBV19 and TRBJ1-2): DGGITQSPKYLFRKEGQNVTLSCEQNLNHDAMYWYRQDPGQGLRLIYYSQIVNDFQKGDIAEGYSVSREKKESFPLTVTSAQKNPTAFYLCASSTQTGYHGYTFGSGTRLTVV.

This chain connects TRBV6-1 to TRBJ1-6; possible D gene TRBD1, 5 bases. V lost 6 bases and J lost 7, with 16 bases in between. CDR3 length: 15 residues. The germline gives CDR1 MNHNS, CDR2 SASEGT. The CDR3 DNA is TGTGCCAGCAGGCGTAAAGCAGGGTCCAATTCACCCCTCCACTTT. It yields the protein CASRRKAGSNSPLHF.